Presented here are 26 T cell receptor beta chains from one specimen sequenced in a study of cytomegalovirus exposure and HLA in healthy donors. Vbeta (60) and Jbeta (13) primers were used in the PCR. This table comes from immunoSEQ multiplex PCR, and its TCRdb copy is limited to in-frame clones, with some not included. The sample has 180,000 or so clones; about 81% are singletons. Sequenced input: PBMCs. These receptors were taken from a woman in her forties or fifties in good health and CMV-seropositive.

V gene TRBV12-5 combines with J gene TRBJ1-1; TRBD1 aligns across 7 bases. V lost 5 bases and J lost 11; bases outside the gene matches: 5. The CDR3 covers 11 residues. The germline CDR1 and CDR2 sequences are LGHNT and FRNRAP. CDR3 sequence reads: CASGPPDRAFF. The CDR3 nucleotides are TGTGCTAGTGGTCCACCGGACAGGGCTTTCTTT.

The chain joins TRBV5-1 to TRBJ2-5; the match to TRBD2 covers 9 bases. V lost 0 bases and J lost 5; bases outside the gene matches: 8. This CDR3 has 16 residues. Germline assignment: CDR1 SGHRS and CDR2 YFSETQ. The CDR3 reads CASSLELAGSQETQYF. The DNA of the CDR3 is TGCGCCAGCAGCTTGGAGCTAGCGGGGAGTCAGGAGACCCAGTACTTC. Using reference TRBV5-1 and TRBJ2-5 for the parts outside the CDR3, the full variable domain is KAGVTQTPRYLIKTRGQQVTLSCSPISGHRSVSWYQQTPGQGLQFLFEYFSETQRNKGNFPGRFSGRQFSNSRSEMNVSTLELGDSALYLCASSLELAGSQETQYFGPGTRLLVL.

This rearrangement joins TRBV6-5 to TRBJ1-4, with a weak D call TRBD1 (6 bases). CDR1 is MNHEY and CDR2 is SVGAGI in the germline V gene. V lost 2 bases to trimming and J lost 6 bases, with 13 bases between them. The CDR3 runs 15 residues. The CDR3 sequence is CASSYAGAGDEKLFF. CDR3 sequence (DNA): TGTGCCAGCAGTTACGCAGGGGCAGGGGATGAAAAACTGTTTTTT.

The genes are TRBV7-9 and TRBJ2-2, with D possibly being TRBD1 (6 bases). The CDR3 totals 14 residues. CDR1 and CDR2 from the germline V gene are SEHNR and FQNEAQ (reference sequence). Trimming left V 6 bases short and J 6 bases short, with 14 bases between. The CDR3 sequence is CASRTGQDAGELFF. The CDR3 nucleotides read TGTGCCAGCAGGACAGGTCAAGATGCCGGGGAGCTGTTTTTT.

The count of this clone is one. This chain uses TRBV5-1 with TRBJ1-5; weak D call: TRBD1 (5 bases). The V gene's germline CDR1 is SGHRS and CDR2 YFSETQ. This CDR3 contains 15 residues. V was shortened by 5 bases and J by 8 bases, with 20 bases between the two germline ends. The DNA of the CDR3 is TGCGCCAGCAGTCCTGGGGAGGGGAAAGTAGAGCCCCAGCATTTT. Encoded protein: CASSPGEGKVEPQHF.

This chain uses TRBV7-9 with TRBJ1-1; D ambiguous. V was shortened by 1 base and J by 3 bases, with 9 bases between the two germline ends. The germline CDR1 and CDR2 sequences are SEHNR and FQNEAQ (reference sequence). The CDR3 covers 14 residues. As DNA, the CDR3 is TGTGCCAGCAGCTTAGTTGGCGGGGACACTGAAGCTTTCTTT. This sequence encodes CASSLVGGDTEAFF.

This rearrangement joins TRBV28 to TRBJ2-3, with TRBD1 matching over 8 bases. This CDR3 region has 15 residues. Losses at the gene ends were 8 bases for V and 5 bases for J; bases not matched to a gene: 12. Germline V gene sequence: CDR1 MDHEN, CDR2 SYDVKM. The CDR3 sequence: CASVRDRLLKDTQYF. CDR3 in DNA: TGTGCCAGCGTCAGGGACAGGCTTCTAAAAGATACGCAGTATTTT. The complete variable domain, with remaining parts taken from reference TRBV28 and TRBJ2-3, reads DVKVTQSSRYLVKRTGEKVFLECVQDMDHENMFWYRQDPGLGLRLIYFSYDVKMKEKGDIPEGYSVSREKKERFSLILESASTNQTSMYLCASVRDRLLKDTQYFGPGTRLTVL.

In this sample, this clone turned up once. CDR3 residues: CASRKKLWTSGTPSTDTQYF. The CDR3 bases are TGTGCCAGCCGCAAAAAACTCTGGACTAGCGGGACCCCTAGCACAGATACGCAGTATTTT. This chain connects TRBV27 to TRBJ2-3; 12 bases map to TRBD2. This CDR3 has 20 residues. V shed 8 bases, J shed 0 bases, and the junction held 18 bases outside the gene matches. Germline V gene data show CDR1 as MNHEY and CDR2 as SMNVEV (reference sequence).

This chain links TRBV5-5 with TRBJ1-3; no clear D. This CDR3 is 16 amino acids long. V lost 0 bases, J lost 5 bases, and 15 bases lay in between. Germline values: CDR1 SGHKS, CDR2 YYEKEE (reference sequence). DNA of the CDR3: TGTGCCAGCAGCTTGGGTCCTACAGCCGATCGAAACACCATATATTTT. Translating gives CASSLGPTADRNTIYF.

The chain carries TRBV19 and TRBJ2-3; TRBD2 might be the D (6 bases). This CDR3 is 14 amino acids long. V dropped 4 bases and J dropped 5 bases, with 13 bases sitting between them. CDR1 and CDR2 from the germline V gene are LNHDA and SQIVND (reference sequence). The CDR3 DNA reads as TGTGCCAGTAGTAACGGGCGGGGTAGAGATACGCAGTATTTT. It specifies CASSNGRGRDTQYF. Supplemented by reference TRBV19 and TRBJ2-3, the full variable domain reads DGGITQSPKYLFRKEGQNVTLSCEQNLNHDAMYWYRQDPGQGLRLIYYSQIVNDFQKGDIAEGYSVSREKKESFPLTVTSAQKNPTAFYLCASSNGRGRDTQYFGPGTRLTVL.

The chain is built from TRBV10-3 and TRBJ2-2; 8 bases fit TRBD1. Germline V gene sequence: CDR1 ENHRY, CDR2 SYGVKD. The V segment lost 0 bases and the J segment 4 bases; nucleotides outside the gene matches: 7. The CDR3 extends over 17 amino acids. Here the CDR3 reads CAISESRQGAGTGELFF. The CDR3 coding sequence is TGTGCCATCAGTGAGTCGAGGCAGGGGGCCGGCACCGGGGAGCTGTTTTTT.

The DNA for the CDR3 is TGTGCCAGCAGCTTAGATACCCTAGGACTAGCGGGAGAGTTTTATGCGAGGGAGACCCAGTACTTC. Its translation: CASSLDTLGLAGEFYARETQYF. The chain uses TRBV7-6 and TRBJ2-5, with 13 bases that match TRBD2. V lost 1 base to trimming and J lost 5 bases; unmatched junction nucleotides: 22. Germline CDR1 reads SGHVS; CDR2 reads FNYEAQ. This CDR3 comprises 22 residues.

This clone occurred once. The chain is built from TRBV19 and TRBJ1-3; the D is unclear. The CDR3 extends over 17 amino acids. The germline CDR1 and CDR2 sequences are LNHDA and SQIVND (reference sequence). Trimming removed 3 bases from V and 0 bases from J, with 15 bases in between. The CDR3 spells CASSIGVGLSSGNTIYF. CDR3 in DNA: TGTGCCAGTAGTATTGGTGTCGGGTTAAGCTCTGGAAACACCATATATTTT.

V usage is TRBV7-2 and J usage is TRBJ2-1, with D possibly TRBD2 on 5 matching bases. Trimming removed 1 base from V and 0 bases from J, with 16 bases in between. Germline lookup yields CDR1 SGHTA and CDR2 FQGNSA. This CDR3 is 18 amino acids long. The CDR3 loop reads CASSLGVGARSSYNEQFF. The DNA of the CDR3 is TGTGCCAGCAGCTTAGGGGTGGGAGCGAGGAGCTCCTACAATGAGCAGTTCTTC.

The CDR3 loop is CASSLIAGNEAFF. The CDR3 DNA sequence: TGTGCCAGCAGCTTAATAGCGGGGAATGAAGCTTTCTTT. V is TRBV7-9 and J is TRBJ1-1; D unresolved. Germline V lookup: CDR1 SEHNR, CDR2 FQNEAQ (reference sequence). This CDR3 contains 13 residues. Trimming removed 2 bases from V and 7 bases from J, with 11 bases in between.

The CDR3 DNA sequence: TGTGCCAGCAGTTCCAGAAATCAGCCCCAGCATTTT. As protein: CASSSRNQPQHF. The rearrangement links TRBV28 to TRBJ1-5, with D unclear. Trimming cost V 4 bases and J 4 bases, with 5 bases left between them. CDR1 and CDR2 (germline): MDHEN, SYDVKM. This CDR3 has 12 amino acids.

The chain combines TRBV6-1 with TRBJ2-5, with TRBD1 matching over 10 bases. J was trimmed by 5 bases and V by 6 bases; bases with no gene match: 3. Germline lookup yields CDR1 MNHNS and CDR2 SASEGT. This CDR3 spans 13 amino acids. The CDR3 bases are TGTGCCAGCAGGACAGGGGGCGATGAGACCCAGTACTTC. Translated, it gives CASRTGGDETQYF.

The V call is TRBV28, the J call TRBJ2-7, with 7 bases fitting TRBD2. CDR3 length equals 15 residues. Germline CDR1 MDHEN, CDR2 SYDVKM. Trimming removed 7 bases from V and 0 bases from J; junction bases left unmatched: 9. The CDR3 nucleotides are TGTGCCAGCACTTACCGGGACTATCTCTCCTACGAGCAGTACTTC. Translation: CASTYRDYLSYEQYF.

This clone was seen only a few times. The chain is built from TRBV7-9 and TRBJ2-1; a weak D match, TRBD1 (5 bases). The CDR3 sequence is 13 residues long. Trimming left V 5 bases short and J 7 bases short, with 12 bases between. Germline V gene sequence: CDR1 SEHNR, CDR2 FQNEAQ (reference sequence). The CDR3 protein is CASSPRQGNEQFF. The CDR3 nucleotides read TGTGCCAGCAGCCCTCGTCAGGGAAATGAGCAGTTCTTC.

The chain recombines TRBV10-3 with TRBJ1-3; 7 bases map to TRBD1. The CDR3 is 20 amino acids. With V trimmed by 0 bases and J by 2 bases, 16 bases remained unmatched. Germline V lookup: CDR1 ENHRY, CDR2 SYGVKD. As DNA, the CDR3 is TGTGCCATCAGTGAGTCGATGGGGACGGGACAGCGAAGGGCTGGAAACACCATATATTTT. This gives the protein CAISESMGTGQRRAGNTIYF.

V gene TRBV13 combines with J gene TRBJ2-1; 7 bases line up with TRBD2. Germline assignment: CDR1 PRHDT and CDR2 FYEKMQ (reference sequence). J was trimmed by 4 bases and V by 1 base; bases with no gene match: 4. There are 15 residues in the CDR3. The DNA for the CDR3 is TGTGCCAGCAGCTTAGAAACAGCGGGATACAATGAGCAGTTCTTC. Residues: CASSLETAGYNEQFF.

The CDR3 DNA reads TGCGCCAGCAGCCAGGAGAGCCAGGGCTACTACGAGCAGTACTTC. Translation gives CASSQESQGYYEQYF. The rearrangement uses TRBV4-1 and TRBJ2-7, with a possible D match to TRBD1 (5 bases). Germline-derived CDR1 and CDR2 are MGHRA and YSYEKL. Deletions cut 3 bases from V and 3 bases from J, with 15 bases between. CDR3 length equals 15 residues.

The chain carries TRBV6-5 and TRBJ2-3, with D perhaps TRBD1 (7 bases). The ends were cut back, 7 bases at V and 2 bases at J, with 16 bases in the middle. Per the germline V gene, CDR1 is MNHEY and CDR2 is SVGAGI. The CDR3 is 15 residues long. CDR3 DNA: TGTGCCAGCACCAGGCAGGGGGGTGACACAGATACGCAGTATTTT. Translating it yields CASTRQGGDTDTQYF.

This clone was observed a single time. The rearrangement joins TRBV7-8 to TRBJ2-1; 10 nucleotides line up with TRBD1. CDR3 length: 15 amino acids. Trimming at V came to 4 bases and at J to 9 bases, leaving 9 bases not matched to a gene. Germline V gene sequence: CDR1 SGHVS, CDR2 FQNEAQ. The CDR3: CASSSRTGGKGEQFF. As DNA, the CDR3 is TGTGCCAGCAGCTCACGGACAGGGGGAAAGGGTGAGCAGTTCTTC.

The chain has TRBV4-1 and TRBJ2-3, with 10 bases fitting TRBD2. Losses at the gene ends were 3 bases for V and 6 bases for J; bases not matched to a gene: 6. The CDR3 sequence is 15 residues long. Looked up from germline, CDR1 is MGHRA and CDR2 is YSYEKL. DNA of the CDR3: TGCGCCAGCAGCCATGGGGCTAGCGGGAGTGATACGCAGTATTTT. Translating gives CASSHGASGSDTQYF.

V and J are TRBV5-8 and TRBJ2-3; 10 positions match TRBD2. The V gene's germline CDR1 is SGHTS and CDR2 YDEGEE. Trimming at V came to 4 bases and at J to 1 base, leaving 6 bases not matched to a gene. The CDR3 totals 16 residues. CDR3 coding DNA: TGTGCCAGCAGCCCATATAGCGGGGGGCGCACAGATACGCAGTATTTT. This encodes CASSPYSGGRTDTQYF.